This is a list of T cell receptor beta chains from one sample in a study of blood T cell repertoires in COVID-19. Clones were sequenced by immunoSEQ multiplex PCR, and TCRdb holds only the in-frame ones, with some missing. The sample holds about 220,000 clones, roughly 84% seen once. The sample taken for sequencing was peripheral blood. These receptors were taken from a woman of 80 years or more with acute or convalescent COVID-19. Each CDR3 is given with its conserved first and last residue. The D gene is left open where the match is weak. Some rows mark clone size as missing; the rest say once, few, many or name a class of expanded clone.

TRBD1	TRBJ1-4	.	TRBV18	CASSANPGQGNEKLFF	TGTGCCAGCTCAGCAAACCCGGGACAGGGGAATGAAAAACTGTTTTTT
TRBD1	TRBJ1-6	.	TRBV5-6	CASSTDRGLSPLHF	TGTGCCAGCAGCACGGACAGGGGGCTATCACCCCTCCACTTT
.	TRBJ1-2	few	TRBV3-1/TRBV3-2	CASSQGAWDTNYGYTF	TGTGCCAGCAGCCAAGGCGCTTGGGACACCAACTATGGCTACACCTTC
.	TRBJ2-2	.	TRBV28	CASSPGGRGITGELFF	TGTGCCAGCAGTCCCGGAGGCAGGGGAATAACCGGGGAGCTGTTTTTT
TRBD1	TRBJ1-4	.	TRBV19	CASSPGTGTTKLFF	TGTGCCAGTAGCCCCGGGACAGGGACAACTAAACTGTTTTTT
.	TRBJ1-1	.	TRBV6-5	CASSPAMGGTEAFF	TGTGCCAGCAGCCCCGCTATGGGGGGAACTGAAGCTTTCTTT
TRBD1	TRBJ1-1	.	TRBV6-1	CASSDVGQMNTEAFF	TGTGCCAGCAGTGATGTGGGACAGATGAACACTGAAGCTTTCTTT
TRBD1	TRBJ1-5	once	TRBV6-2/TRBV6-3	CASSYSLGQEQSNQPQHF	TGTGCCAGCAGTTACTCCTTGGGACAGGAACAGAGCAATCAGCCCCAGCATTTT
.	TRBJ1-3	.	TRBV6-5	CASSYSDTIYF	TGTGCCAGCAGTTATTCCGACACCATATATTTT
TRBD1	TRBJ1-2	.	TRBV29-1	CSVSDRDYGYTF	TGCAGCGTTTCGGACAGGGACTATGGCTACACCTTC
.	TRBJ2-3	once	TRBV10-3	CAISESGGLGTDTQYF	TGTGCCATCAGTGAGTCTGGGGGCCTTGGCACAGATACGCAGTATTTT
TRBD1	TRBJ1-1	.	TRBV4-2	CASSQDSDRGEAFF	TGTGCCAGCAGCCAAGATTCGGACAGGGGTGAAGCTTTCTTT
.	TRBJ2-3	.	TRBV6-5	CASSRGAWGTDTQYF	TGTGCCAGCAGTCGGGGGGCTTGGGGCACAGATACGCAGTATTTT
.	TRBJ1-2	.	TRBV20-1	CSARITPGYTF	TGCAGTGCTAGGATCACTCCGGGCTACACCTTC
.	TRBJ1-2	few	TRBV24-1	CATSTNTDGRMKMVNYGYTF	TGTGCCACCAGCACAAATACGGATGGCAGGATGAAGATGGTTAATTATGGCTACACCTTC
.	TRBJ2-7	.	TRBV25-1	CASSEYNRVHEQYF	TGTGCCAGCAGTGAATATAACAGGGTCCACGAGCAGTACTTC
.	TRBJ2-7	.	TRBV6-2/TRBV6-3	CASSLPKSGEQYF	TGTGCCAGCAGTCTTCCAAAATCGGGCGAGCAGTACTTC
.	TRBJ1-6	.	TRBV11-3	CASSLNRGGSPLHF	TGTGCCAGCAGCTTAAATCGGGGTGGATCACCCCTCCACTTT
TRBD1	TRBJ2-7	.	TRBV6-2/TRBV6-3	CASSYNPGGLGREQYF	TGTGCCAGCAGTTACAACCCAGGGGGCCTAGGGCGCGAGCAGTACTTC
.	TRBJ1-1	once	TRBV19	CASSIYQGTEAFF	TGTGCCAGTAGTATTTATCAGGGAACTGAAGCTTTCTTT
TRBD1	TRBJ1-3	.	TRBV5-4	CASTKTTIQGASGNTIYF	TGTGCCAGCACAAAAACAACGATACAGGGGGCTTCTGGAAACACCATATATTTT
.	TRBJ2-5	.	TRBV4-1	CASSQEGGARETQYF	TGCGCCAGCAGCCAAGAAGGGGGGGCTAGGGAGACCCAGTACTTC
TRBD2	TRBJ2-1	.	TRBV5-4	CASSPGAGGTNNEQFF	TGTGCCAGCAGCCCGGGGGCGGGGGGAACAAACAATGAGCAGTTCTTC
.	TRBJ1-5	.	TRBV4-1	CASSQDRAPQGGQPQHF	TGCGCCAGCAGCCAAGATAGGGCACCCCAGGGCGGTCAGCCCCAGCATTTT
.	TRBJ1-1	few	TRBV20-1	CSASAKGGDVGTEAFF	TGCAGTGCTAGTGCCAAGGGAGGGGACGTGGGTACTGAAGCTTTCTTT
.	TRBJ1-5	once	TRBV5-1	CASSLVGGAPQHF	TGCGCCAGCAGCTTGGTGGGGGGAGCGCCCCAGCATTTT
.	TRBJ1-5	.	TRBV7-9	CASSFGDSNQPQHF	TGTGCCAGCAGCTTTGGAGATAGCAATCAGCCCCAGCATTTT
TRBD1	TRBJ1-2	.	TRBV6-4	CASSDQGALGYTF	TGTGCCAGCAGTGACCAGGGGGCGCTTGGCTACACCTTC
.	TRBJ1-1	.	TRBV10-3	CASNGRDTEAFF	TGTGCCTCAAACGGCCGGGACACTGAAGCTTTCTTT
TRBD1	TRBJ1-2	.	TRBV28	CASSRPGTGADGYTF	TGTGCCAGCAGTCGACCCGGGACAGGGGCGGATGGCTACACCTTC
.	TRBJ1-1	.	TRBV29-1	CSVATQARRTEAFF	TGCAGCGTCGCCACACAGGCCCGTAGGACTGAAGCTTTCTTT
.	TRBJ1-2	.	TRBV9	CASTPTVERAGYTF	TGTGCCAGCACCCCGACAGTCGAGCGGGCTGGCTACACCTTC
.	TRBJ2-7	.	TRBV2	CASRGDASGMGEQYF	TGTGCCAGCAGGGGAGACGCCTCCGGGATGGGCGAGCAGTACTTC
.	TRBJ2-7	few	TRBV19	CASSIGGGFEQYF	TGTGCCAGTAGTATTGGGGGCGGGTTCGAGCAGTACTTC
TRBD1	TRBJ1-2	.	TRBV5-1	CASSPEGTGNYGYTF	TGCGCCAGCAGCCCGGAGGGGACAGGGAACTATGGCTACACCTTC
.	TRBJ2-6	.	TRBV19	CASSPGSHSGANVLTF	TGTGCCAGTAGTCCCGGGAGCCACTCTGGGGCCAACGTCCTGACTTTC
TRBD1	TRBJ1-2	.	TRBV5-1	CASSLGTGENYGYTF	TGCGCCAGCAGCTTGGGAACAGGGGAGAACTATGGCTACACCTTC